This T cell receptor beta chain was obtained from a study of Ad26.COV2.S vaccination and SARS-CoV-2 variants. Whole-study findings and limits: Similar non-spike TCR breadth was observed in recipients of vaccine and of placebo. Vaccine recipients surpassed placebo recipients in spike-specific TCR breadth. It was reported that spike-specific CD8+ and CD4+ T cell responses were substantially broad after vaccination.

As for treatment: about 20 received Ad26.COV2.S at low or high dose, single or two shots; 5 received placebo; per-sample allocation not given. Specimens were obtained on day 63 following the first vaccine or placebo injection. An Ad26 vector expressing Wuhan-strain SARS-CoV-2 spike served as the vaccine. The method was immunoSEQ multiplex PCR; TCRdb's version includes in-frame clones alone and lacks a portion of them. The data show 380,000 or so clones, about 89% seen once. V lost 0 bases and J lost 4; bases outside the gene matches: 4. The CDR3 length is 16 residues. CDR1 is LGHNA and CDR2 is YNFKEQ in the germline V gene. This clone has at least ten counts. The antigen is undetermined.

Sequenced here: peripheral blood, sampled in a trial of Ad26.COV2.S vaccine versus placebo. The chain couples TRBV4-2 to TRBJ1-1; TRBD1 aligns across 11 bases. The clonotype was recovered from a person aged 18-65 years who received the Ad26.COV2.S COVID-19 vaccine or a placebo. The CDR3 nucleotides are TGTGCCAGCAGCCAAGATCCCGGGACAGGGGGCACTGAAGCTTTCTTT. It yields the protein CASSQDPGTGGTEAFF.